The 11 T cell receptor beta chains below all came from one sample that was sequenced in a study of CD4 T cells in relation to SARS-CoV-2 and coronaviruses. CD4+ T cells from unexposed donors were obtained before the COVID-19 pandemic (2011-2018). CD4+ T cells were isolated from the cells after about 11 days of culture. Clones were read by immunoSEQ multiplex PCR, and TCRdb kept only the in-frame ones, dropping some. Of about 12,000 clones in the sample, roughly 71% are singletons; the top ten hold around 7.6%. Their specific antigens are unknown. Input material: CD4+ T cells from PBMCs, cultured in vitro. These receptors originate from a human donor in good health.

This clone was picked up one time. The chain joins TRBV2 to TRBJ2-5; D not resolved. The CDR3 is 10 amino acids. The V end was cut by 3 bases, the J end by 5 bases, with 1 base between. Germline values: CDR1 SNHLY, CDR2 FYNNEI. Here the CDR3 reads CASSEETQYF. The DNA of the CDR3 is TGTGCCAGCAGTGAGGAGACCCAGTACTTC. The variable domain in full, with the rest retrieved from reference TRBV2 and TRBJ2-5, is EPEVTQTPSHQVTQMGQEVILRCVPISNHLYFYWYRQILGQKVEFLVSFYNNEISEKSEIFDDQFSVERPDGSNFTLKIRSTKLEDSAMYFCASSEETQYFGPGTRLLVL.

This chain connects TRBV14 to TRBJ2-7, with unresolved D. Germline values: CDR1 SGHDN, CDR2 FVKESK. There are 14 residues in the CDR3. The ends were cut back, 6 bases at V and 2 bases at J, with 14 bases in the middle. The CDR3 DNA sequence: TGTGCCAGCAGTTCGGGTTTCCCGGCCTACGAGCAGTACTTC. The encoded protein is CASSSGFPAYEQYF.

This clone was recorded once. The chain couples TRBV9 to TRBJ1-4; TRBD1 aligns across 7 bases. The CDR3 consists of 13 residues. Germline CDR1 and CDR2: SGDLS and YYNGEE. V trimming: 2 bases; J trimming: 9 bases; junction bases outside the gene matches: 4. In DNA, the CDR3 is TGTGCCAGCAGCGTCGAGACAGGGAAAAAACTGTTTTTT. It yields the protein CASSVETGKKLFF.

V is TRBV7-9 and J is TRBJ2-7, with D maybe TRBD2 (5 bases). This CDR3 contains 13 residues. Germline lookup yields CDR1 SEHNR and CDR2 FQNEAQ (reference sequence). The V gene lost 5 bases and the J gene lost 1 base, with 9 bases spanning the gap. CDR3 DNA: TGTGCCAGCAGCCCCCGGGGATCCTACGAGCAGTACTTC. Protein: CASSPRGSYEQYF.

The chain has TRBV20-1 and TRBJ2-7, with D hard to call. CDR3 size: 14 residues. Germline CDR1 DFQATT, CDR2 SNEGSKA (reference sequence). The germline V and J ends were trimmed by 3 bases and 0 bases, with 12 bases remaining between them. CDR3 sequence reads: CSASFAEISYEQYF. CDR3 coding DNA: TGCAGTGCTAGTTTTGCGGAAATCTCCTACGAGCAGTACTTC.

This chain uses TRBV10-3 with TRBJ2-4, with 8 positions matching TRBD1. Germline V gene sequence: CDR1 ENHRY, CDR2 SYGVKD. CDR3 length: 16 residues. The J segment lost 2 bases and the V segment lost 3 bases, leaving 6 bases of the junction unmatched. CDR3 sequence reads: CAISEDRGAPKNIQYF. CDR3 in DNA: TGTGCCATCAGTGAAGACAGGGGCGCCCCCAAAAACATTCAGTACTTC.

V and J are TRBV7-2 and TRBJ1-6; D uncertain. Germline CDR1 reads SGHTA; CDR2 reads FQGNSA. V lost 5 bases and J 7 bases, leaving 12 bases between the germline ends. CDR3 size: 14 residues. The CDR3 loop is CASSPRMPNSPLHF. Written as DNA, the CDR3 is TGTGCCAGCAGCCCCAGGATGCCCAATTCACCCCTCCACTTT.

The chain has TRBV5-4 and TRBJ2-7, with D perhaps matching TRBD2 (6 bases). V dropped 4 bases and J dropped 1 base, with 12 bases sitting between them. Germline-derived CDR1 and CDR2 are SGHNT and YYREEE (reference sequence). The CDR3 contains 14 residues. CDR3 protein: CASSAGSKSYEQYF. The CDR3 DNA sequence: TGTGCCAGCAGCGCGGGGAGTAAGTCCTACGAGCAGTACTTC. Based on the CDR3 plus reference TRBV5-4 and TRBJ2-7, the full variable domain is ETGVTQSPTHLIKTRGQQVTLRCSSQSGHNTVSWYQQALGQGPQFIFQYYREEENGRGNFPPRFSGLQFPNYSSELNVNALELDDSALYLCASSAGSKSYEQYFGPGTRLTVT.

V usage is TRBV7-2 and J usage is TRBJ2-5, with D perhaps matching TRBD2 (5 bases). The CDR3 sequence is 15 residues long. CDR1 SGHTA and CDR2 FQGNSA come from the germline V gene. V was trimmed by 5 bases and J by 4 bases, leaving 17 bases between them. The CDR3 here is CASSLGWENVETQYF. CDR3 nucleotides: TGTGCCAGCAGCCTCGGGTGGGAGAACGTAGAGACCCAGTACTTC. Complete variable domain (other parts from reference TRBV7-2 and TRBJ2-5): GAGVSQSPSNKVTEKGKDVELRCDPISGHTALYWYRQSLGQGLEFLIYFQGNSAPDKSGLPSDRFSAERTGGSVSTLTIQRTQQEDSAVYLCASSLGWENVETQYFGPGTRLLVL.

V gene TRBV5-1 combines with J gene TRBJ1-1; TRBD1 matches at 9 bases. Germline V gives CDR1 SGHRS, CDR2 YFSETQ. CDR3 length equals 14 residues. Trimming removed 3 bases from V and 2 bases from J; junction bases left unmatched: 2. CDR3 sequence (DNA): TGCGCCAGCAGCTCGGGACAGGGCAACACTGAAGCTTTCTTT. Amino acid sequence: CASSSGQGNTEAFF.

V usage is TRBV19 and J usage is TRBJ1-1, with D possibly matching TRBD1 (5 bases). CDR1 and CDR2 from the germline V gene are LNHDA and SQIVND (reference sequence). The CDR3 runs to 13 residues. V shed 4 bases and J shed 4 bases, with 10 bases lying between them. The CDR3 bases are TGTGCCAGTAGTAGGGGGTTCGGCACTGAAGCTTTCTTT. Amino acid sequence: CASSRGFGTEAFF. The full variable domain, in which reference TRBV19 and TRBJ1-1 provide the parts outside the CDR3, is DGGITQSPKYLFRKEGQNVTLSCEQNLNHDAMYWYRQDPGQGLRLIYYSQIVNDFQKGDIAEGYSVSREKKESFPLTVTSAQKNPTAFYLCASSRGFGTEAFFGQGTRLTVV.